This entry lists 22 T cell receptor beta chains sequenced from one sample in a study of T cell repertoires in cytomegalovirus infection. TCRdb analysed the reads with MiXCR anew, one entry per CDR3 protein. The data hold some 130,000 distinct CDR3 sequences, with about 32% observed a single time. Antigens for these TCRs are unknown. The starting material was CD8+ T cells from cultured PBMCs, obtained from culture after CMV antigen stimulation. These receptors all stem from a human donor in good health (CMV status not recorded). Some clones in this sample may be carry-over from other donors' samples.

This clonotype was counted between two and nine times. The gene calls are TRBV7-9 and TRBJ1-2, with TRBD1 matching over 8 bases. There are 16 residues in the CDR3. The germline V gene encodes CDR1 SEHNR and CDR2 FQNEAQ (reference sequence). V lost 5 bases and J lost 8; bases outside the gene matches: 16. CDR3 loop: CASSQTMDRAAGGYTF. The DNA of the CDR3 is TGTGCCAGCAGCCAAACTATGGACAGGGCCGCGGGGGGCTACACCTTC.

Only a few counts were recorded for this clonotype. The rearrangement joins TRBV11-1 to TRBJ2-1, with unresolved D. The germline gives CDR1 SGHAT, CDR2 FQDESV (reference sequence). This CDR3 is built from 15 residues. V lost 1 base to trimming and J lost 3 bases, with 10 bases between them. DNA for the CDR3: TGTGCCAGCAGCTTAGGGGAAGGGATCTACAATGAGCAGTTCTTC. This codes for CASSLGEGIYNEQFF.

This clonotype has just a few counts. This chain links TRBV12-3 or TRBV12-4 with TRBJ2-3, with a tentative D call TRBD2 (5 bases). The V end was cut by 7 bases, the J end by 0 bases, with 11 bases between. This CDR3 comprises 14 residues. CDR3 DNA: TGTGCCAGCATCCCCGGGGATAGCACAGATACGCAGTATTTT. It encodes CASIPGDSTDTQYF.

The V and J genes are TRBV4-1 and TRBJ1-1; 7 bases map to TRBD1. CDR3 size: 14 residues. V was clipped by 4 bases and J by 0 bases; unmatched bases: 2. Germline assignment: CDR1 MGHRA and CDR2 YSYEKL. The CDR3 loop is CASSPRGLNTEAFF. The CDR3, as DNA: TGCGCCAGCAGCCCCAGGGGGTTGAACACTGAAGCTTTCTTT.

This clonotype appeared a few times. The V and J genes are TRBV27 and TRBJ2-7; either TRBD1 or TRBD2 may fit D (5 bases each). This CDR3 is 13 amino acids long. V was cut by 4 bases and J by 5 bases, with 12 bases left in between. In germline, CDR1 is MNHEY, CDR2 SMNVEV (reference sequence). CDR3 region: CASSYQGPHEQYF. CDR3 coding DNA: TGTGCCAGCAGTTATCAGGGACCCCACGAGCAGTACTTC.

This chain joins TRBV7-2 and TRBJ1-2; the D gene is possibly TRBD1 (6 bases). Trimming cost V 3 bases and J 8 bases, with 16 bases left between them. Germline CDR1 SGHTA, CDR2 FQGNSA. The CDR3 loop spans 14 amino acids. The CDR3 sequence: CASSFPRRGDGYTF. CDR3 nucleotides: TGTGCCAGCAGCTTCCCTAGGAGGGGGGACGGCTACACCTTC.

At least ten counts were recorded for this clonotype. This chain uses TRBV18 with TRBJ2-5; D not certain. Per germline, CDR1 KGHSH and CDR2 LQKENI. Trimming took 3 bases from V and 5 from J, leaving 10 bases between them. The CDR3 extends over 13 amino acids. The CDR3 DNA reads TGTGCCAGCTCACCTGCTAAATCTGAGACCCAGTACTTC. Its translation is CASSPAKSETQYF.

In its sample, this clonotype was seen a few times. V usage is TRBV11-2 and J usage is TRBJ2-1; 14 bases align to TRBD2. After removal of 5 bases from V and 7 bases from J, the junction contained 4 bases not matched to a gene. CDR3 length: 15 amino acids. The germline gives CDR1 SGHAT, CDR2 FQNNGV. The CDR3 bases are TGTGCCAGCAGCATGACTAGCGGGGGGGCAAATGAGCAGTTCTTC. The encoded protein is CASSMTSGGANEQFF.

This rearrangement joins TRBV27 to TRBJ2-7; TRBD1 is a possible D gene (5 bases). CDR3 length: 13 residues. Germline V gene sequence: CDR1 MNHEY, CDR2 SMNVEV (reference sequence). Between the trimmed V and J ends, which lost 2 bases and 7 bases, there was a span of 12 bases. This chain's CDR3 is CASSLQLGLEQYF. The DNA for the CDR3 is TGTGCCAGCAGTTTACAGCTGGGGCTTGAGCAGTACTTC.

A few counts support this clonotype. The chain has TRBV19 and TRBJ1-1, with D maybe TRBD1 (5 bases). This CDR3 spans 15 amino acids. CDR1 and CDR2 (germline): LNHDA, SQIVND (reference sequence). V was shortened by 0 bases and J by 4 bases, with 12 bases between the two germline ends. The CDR3 sequence: CASSIDPLGVTEAFF. The CDR3, as DNA: TGTGCCAGTAGTATAGATCCCTTGGGGGTCACTGAAGCTTTCTTT. Full variable domain (missing parts from reference TRBV19 and TRBJ1-1): DGGITQSPKYLFRKEGQNVTLSCEQNLNHDAMYWYRQDPGQGLRLIYYSQIVNDFQKGDIAEGYSVSREKKESFPLTVTSAQKNPTAFYLCASSIDPLGVTEAFFGQGTRLTVV.

The rearrangement uses TRBV11-2 and TRBJ2-7; 9 nucleotides line up with TRBD1. This CDR3 region has 14 residues. After removal of 3 bases from V and 4 bases from J, the junction contained 4 bases not matched to a gene. Looked up from germline, CDR1 is SGHAT and CDR2 is FQNNGV. Written as DNA, the CDR3 is TGTGCCAGCAGCTTCGGACAGGGGTGGTACGAGCAGTACTTC. Its protein product is CASSFGQGWYEQYF.

The chain recombines TRBV2 with TRBJ2-1; D remains ambiguous. The V gene's germline CDR1 is SNHLY and CDR2 FYNNEI. Trimming left V 3 bases short and J 0 bases short, with 9 bases between. The CDR3 consists of 15 residues. In nucleotides, the CDR3 is TGTGCCAGCAGTGACCCCATAAGCTCCTACAATGAGCAGTTCTTC. Translating gives CASSDPISSYNEQFF. The full variable domain, with the rest looked up from reference TRBV2 and TRBJ2-1, is EPEVTQTPSHQVTQMGQEVILRCVPISNHLYFYWYRQILGQKVEFLVSFYNNEISEKSEIFDDQFSVERPDGSNFTLKIRSTKLEDSAMYFCASSDPISSYNEQFFGPGTRLTVL.

V usage is TRBV19 and J usage is TRBJ1-5; D perhaps matches TRBD1 (5 bases). Germline CDR1 reads LNHDA; CDR2 reads SQIVND (reference sequence). V lost 6 bases, J lost 7 bases, and 19 bases lay in between. The CDR3 contains 15 residues. CDR3 DNA sequence: TGTGCCAGTAGGGAGGGAGGAGGGGCGAAACAGCCCCAGCATTTT. It codes for CASREGGGAKQPQHF.

There are a few counts of this clonotype. The chain carries TRBV11-1 and TRBJ2-7, with a weak D call TRBD1 (6 bases). Germline V gives CDR1 SGHAT, CDR2 FQDESV (reference sequence). The CDR3 is 16 amino acids. V lost 6 bases, J lost 0 bases, and 18 bases lay in between. The CDR3 protein is CASSSPPGQYSYEQYF. The DNA for the CDR3 is TGTGCCAGCAGTAGCCCTCCGGGACAATACTCCTACGAGCAGTACTTC.

The chain combines TRBV15 with TRBJ1-5; D remains unclear. Trimming cost V 8 bases and J 1 base, with 12 bases left between them. CDR1 is LNHNV and CDR2 is YYDKDF in the germline V gene (reference sequence). This CDR3 region has 14 residues. CDR3 nucleotide sequence: TGTGCCACCGGCTGGGTCCGGAGCAATCAGCCCCAGCATTTT. The encoded protein is CATGWVRSNQPQHF.

This clonotype has only a few counts. This chain joins TRBV7-6 and TRBJ1-1; unclear D gene. Trimming took off 5 bases at V and 4 bases at J, with 17 bases between the two ends. The CDR3 runs 15 residues. CDR1 SGHVS and CDR2 FNYEAQ come from the germline V gene. The CDR3 region is CASSGPLGPSTEAFF. The CDR3 DNA follows: TGTGCCAGCAGCGGACCGTTGGGCCCCAGCACTGAAGCTTTCTTT.

A few counts support this clonotype. This chain uses TRBV9 with TRBJ2-1, with TRBD1 as a possible D gene (5 bases). The ends were cut back, 0 bases at V and 8 bases at J, with 15 bases in the middle. Germline values: CDR1 SGDLS, CDR2 YYNGEE. CDR3 size: 15 residues. The CDR3 region is CASSVEGVNGYEQFF. CDR3 nucleotide sequence: TGTGCCAGCAGCGTAGAAGGGGTTAACGGCTATGAGCAGTTCTTC.

The chain is built from TRBV9 and TRBJ2-3; D is unclear. V shed 5 bases and J shed 4 bases, with 14 bases lying between them. The CDR3 extends over 14 amino acids. Germline V gives CDR1 SGDLS, CDR2 YYNGEE. The CDR3 DNA follows: TGTGCCAGCAGTCCAGACGATTACCCAGATACGCAGTATTTT. It encodes CASSPDDYPDTQYF.

The rearrangement joins TRBV6-5 to TRBJ2-3, with a weak D call TRBD1 (7 bases). This CDR3 has 17 amino acids. V gave up 5 bases and J gave up 6 bases, with 24 bases separating them. Per the germline V gene, CDR1 is MNHEY and CDR2 is SVGAGI. The CDR3 DNA reads as TGTGCCAGCAGTCTTTCGATCTGGAGGGGGCCGGAGGATACGCAGTATTTT. Translation: CASSLSIWRGPEDTQYF.

The gene calls are TRBV3-1 and TRBJ1-4, with 11 bases lining up with TRBD1. CDR1 is LGHDT, CDR2 YNNKEL, per germline (reference sequence). The CDR3 length is 15 residues. The V gene end was trimmed by 4 bases and the J gene end by 7 bases; junction bases not matched to a gene: 5. CDR3 DNA: TGTGCCAGCAGCCCCACCGGGACAGGGGGTGAAAAACTGTTTTTT. The encoded protein is CASSPTGTGGEKLFF.

The J gene is TRBJ2-3, the V gene TRBV2; D is perhaps TRBD1 (6 bases). The V end lost 11 bases, the J end lost 0 bases, and 15 bases lay between the germline ends. The CDR3 spans 14 residues. Per the germline V gene, CDR1 is SNHLY and CDR2 is FYNNEI. The chain's CDR3 is CACGQISSTDTQYF. The CDR3 coding sequence is TGTGCCTGCGGACAGATCTCTAGCACAGATACGCAGTATTTT.

The chain employs TRBV27 and TRBJ2-7; 8 nucleotides match TRBD1. V was clipped by 5 bases and J by 2 bases; unmatched bases: 2. CDR3 length: 13 amino acids. Germline V gene sequence: CDR1 MNHEY, CDR2 SMNVEV (reference sequence). The CDR3 sequence is CASSPGGPYEQYF. The CDR3 bases are TGTGCCAGCAGTCCAGGGGGCCCCTACGAGCAGTACTTC.